The 16 T cell receptor beta chains below come from one sample, sequenced in a study of chemoradiotherapy in HPV16-positive cancers. Here immunoSEQ multiplex PCR was the method, and the copy in TCRdb shows in-frame clones only, minus some. The table lists some 25,000 clones, roughly 94% of them singletons, with 2.7% in the top ten. The sample was collected from a patient who underwent chemoradiotherapy. These receptors were obtained from a human donor with HPV-associated anogenital cancer.

The chain joins TRBV20-1 to TRBJ2-7; D is uncertain. Trimming shortened V by 1 base and J by 4 bases, and 5 bases separated the two germline ends. The CDR3 consists of 11 residues. Germline CDR1 and CDR2: DFQATT and SNEGSKA (reference sequence). Written as DNA, the CDR3 is TGCAGTGCTAGAGTAGGGTACGAGCAGTACTTC. Residues: CSARVGYEQYF.

The V call is TRBV2, the J call TRBJ1-1; D is perhaps TRBD1 (5 bases). There are 12 residues in the CDR3. The V gene lost 8 bases and the J gene lost 3 bases, with 10 bases spanning the gap. Germline V gene data show CDR1 as SNHLY and CDR2 as FYNNEI. The CDR3 loop is CASWGVDTEAFF. The CDR3 coding sequence is TGTGCCAGCTGGGGGGTAGACACTGAAGCTTTCTTT.

This clone was seen a single time. The rearrangement joins TRBV11-2 to TRBJ2-3; the D is unclear. This CDR3 is 15 amino acids long. V dropped 1 base and J dropped 0 bases, with 8 bases sitting between them. From germline, CDR1 is SGHAT and CDR2 FQNNGV. This chain's CDR3 is CASSLGTYSTDTQYF. CDR3 nucleotides: TGTGCCAGCAGCTTAGGAACATACAGCACAGATACGCAGTATTTT.

This clone was seen a few times. The J gene is TRBJ2-1, the V gene TRBV29-1; D is unclear. The V gene lost 4 bases and the J gene lost 2 bases, with 9 bases spanning the gap. Germline V gives CDR1 SQVTM, CDR2 ANQGSEA. The CDR3 spans 13 residues. CDR3 residues: CSVGKITYNEQFF. The CDR3 DNA sequence: TGCAGCGTTGGGAAAATAACCTACAATGAGCAGTTCTTC.

This chain joins TRBV5-1 and TRBJ2-3; 8 nucleotides align to TRBD2. Germline lookup yields CDR1 SGHRS and CDR2 YFSETQ. The length of the CDR3 is 15 residues. V lost 0 bases to trimming and J lost 5 bases; unmatched junction nucleotides: 5. CDR3 coding DNA: TGCGCCAGCAGCTTGGAGCCGGGGGGGTTAGATACGCAGTATTTT. Translating gives CASSLEPGGLDTQYF.

The CDR3 reads CASRAGQSLKVAFF. Here the CDR3 DNA reads TGTGCCAGCAGGGCCGGACAGTCGTTGAAGGTAGCTTTCTTT. This chain links TRBV2 with TRBJ1-1; weak D call: TRBD1 (6 bases). Trimming removed 6 bases at V and 10 bases at J, with 21 bases between. Germline CDR1 reads SNHLY; CDR2 reads FYNNEI. There are 14 residues in the CDR3.

This clone appeared a single time. V gene TRBV27 combines with J gene TRBJ2-7; 10 positions match TRBD1. This CDR3 has 15 residues. The junction had 4 bases not matched to a gene; V was cut back by 2 bases and J by 3 bases. Germline V gives CDR1 MNHEY, CDR2 SMNVEV (reference sequence). The CDR3 sequence: CASSLQTGGFYEQYF. In nucleotides, the CDR3 is TGTGCCAGCAGTTTACAGACAGGGGGCTTCTACGAGCAGTACTTC.

This clone was seen a few times. This sequence joins TRBV2 and TRBJ2-3, with TRBD2 matching 12 bases. The CDR3 is 19 residues long. Germline loops: CDR1 SNHLY, CDR2 FYNNEI. V gave up 2 bases and J gave up 2 bases; unmatched junction bases: 11. CDR3 protein: CASSETSSGGAWNTDTQYF. As DNA, the CDR3 is TGTGCCAGCAGTGAAACGTCTAGCGGGGGGGCTTGGAACACAGATACGCAGTATTTT. Supplemented by reference TRBV2 and TRBJ2-3, the full variable domain reads EPEVTQTPSHQVTQMGQEVILRCVPISNHLYFYWYRQILGQKVEFLVSFYNNEISEKSEIFDDQFSVERPDGSNFTLKIRSTKLEDSAMYFCASSETSSGGAWNTDTQYFGPGTRLTVL.

This clone was seen a single time. The rearrangement joins TRBV19 to TRBJ2-5; a possible D gene is TRBD1 (5 bases). The CDR3 extends over 12 amino acids. With 8 bases removed from V and 5 bases from J, the gap between germline ends came to 12 bases. The germline gives CDR1 LNHDA, CDR2 SQIVND (reference sequence). The CDR3 sequence is CASGAGWETQYF. CDR3 nucleotides: TGTGCCAGTGGGGCAGGGTGGGAGACCCAGTACTTC.

The chain employs TRBV28 and TRBJ1-2; D gene uncertain. Trimming removed 2 bases at V and 4 bases at J, with 8 bases between. This CDR3 is built from 13 residues. Germline V lookup: CDR1 MDHEN, CDR2 SYDVKM. The CDR3 DNA reads as TGTGCCAGCAGTTTAGTAGGACCCTATGGCTACACCTTC. Its translation: CASSLVGPYGYTF.

A single count supports this clone. The chain links TRBV25-1 to TRBJ2-1, with D maybe TRBD1 (6 bases). The CDR3 length is 15 residues. Germline loops: CDR1 MGHDK, CDR2 SYGVNS. Trimming removed 4 bases at V and 3 bases at J, with 13 bases between. The CDR3 DNA reads TGTGCCAGCAGTGGGGGGAGCAGGGGCTACAATGAGCAGTTCTTC. Its translation: CASSGGSRGYNEQFF.

The chain couples TRBV27 to TRBJ2-2; no reliable D call. Germline V gives CDR1 MNHEY, CDR2 SMNVEV (reference sequence). This CDR3 comprises 14 residues. Trimming left V 4 bases short and J 2 bases short, with 8 bases between. In DNA form, the CDR3 reads TGTGCCAGCAGTTATCACAGTAACACCGGGGAGCTGTTTTTT. As protein: CASSYHSNTGELFF.

V gene TRBV29-1 combines with J gene TRBJ1-2; 8 bases match TRBD1. Germline V gene sequence: CDR1 SQVTM, CDR2 ANQGSEA. The CDR3 loop spans 14 amino acids. V gave up 3 bases and J gave up 7 bases; unmatched junction bases: 10. CDR3 nucleotides: TGCAGCGTTGATCTTCAGGGGGCCTCATTTGGCTACACCTTC. Translation gives CSVDLQGASFGYTF.

The chain links TRBV7-2 to TRBJ2-5; D perhaps matches TRBD1 (6 bases). Germline V gene lookup returns CDR1 SGHTA and CDR2 FQGNSA. CDR3 length equals 17 residues. V was clipped by 6 bases and J by 0 bases, with 20 bases between them. The CDR3 loop reads CASSDRGRGINQETQYF. CDR3 DNA: TGTGCCAGCAGTGATAGGGGTAGGGGGATCAACCAAGAGACCCAGTACTTC.

The chain combines TRBV7-2 with TRBJ1-2, with unresolved D. Trimming removed 5 bases from V and 1 base from J, with 11 bases in between. The CDR3 is 14 amino acids. Looked up from germline, CDR1 is SGHTA and CDR2 is FQGNSA. The CDR3, as DNA: TGTGCCAGCAGCGTAGGCACTGTTAACTATGGCTACACCTTC. It translates to CASSVGTVNYGYTF.

V usage is TRBV6-1 and J usage is TRBJ1-3, with D tentatively TRBD1 (6 bases). With 3 bases removed from V and 3 bases from J, the gap between germline ends came to 9 bases. The V gene's germline CDR1 is MNHNS and CDR2 SASEGT. The CDR3 runs 14 residues. The DNA for the CDR3 is TGTGCCAGCAGTGAGGGGGGCAGTGGAAACACCATATATTTT. It translates to CASSEGGSGNTIYF.